This T cell receptor beta chain was documented in a study of blood T cells in healthy people across ages. Notes on the study in general: TCR beta diversity was tightly associated with the proportion of naive T cells. Roughly linear age-related decline in beta diversity appeared, significant by age around 42. Among long-lived donors, naive CD4+ cells were more numerous and diversity higher than in aged donors.

A sample-barcoded 5' primer and a J-beta primer mix were used in a second PCR of about 6 to 12 cycles. TCRdb itself ran the 5' RACE reads through MiXCR, one entry per CDR3 protein. The profile shows around 400,000 distinct CDR3 sequences, about 49% of them singletons. The germline gives CDR1 SGHDT, CDR2 YYEEEE. The ends were cut back, 4 bases at V and 0 bases at J, with 18 bases in the middle. The CDR3 runs to 17 residues. On this clonotype itself: What it binds is not known.

The specimen sequenced was blood. This chain connects TRBV5-6 to TRBJ2-3; D remains unclear. This TCR derives from a man between 60 and 75 years old in good health. In DNA, the CDR3 is TGTGCCAGCAGCCCCTTACTGGACGGCTCTAGCACAGATACGCAGTATTTT. Translating it yields CASSPLLDGSSTDTQYF.